The 5 T cell receptor beta chains reported below all come from one sample, sequenced in a study of T cells in localized non-small cell lung cancer. TCRdb's table, derived via immunoSEQ multiplex PCR, lists solely in-frame clones and lacks some. The top ten clones hold about 20% of a sample with about 59,000 clones, approximately 90% of them seen once. Sequenced here: peripheral blood, sampled before any cancer treatment. The receptors derive from a man aged 35-69 years with stage I lung adenocarcinoma.

The sample holds a few counts of this clone. The chain uses TRBV5-5 and TRBJ2-3; D not resolved. CDR1 is SGHKS, CDR2 YYEKEE, per germline (reference sequence). Trimming shortened V by 4 bases and J by 4 bases, and 7 bases separated the two germline ends. CDR3 length equals 12 residues. The chain's CDR3 is CASSLLADTQYF. CDR3 DNA: TGTGCCAGCAGCCTCCTCGCAGATACGCAGTATTTT. Combining the CDR3 with reference TRBV5-5 and TRBJ2-3 gives the whole variable domain DAGVTQSPTHLIKTRGQQVTLRCSPISGHKSVSWYQQVLGQGPQFIFQYYEKEERGRGNFPDRFSARQFPNYSSELNVNALLLGDSALYLCASSLLADTQYFGPGTRLTVL.

The chain links TRBV4-2 to TRBJ2-5, with D perhaps being TRBD1 or TRBD2 (6 bases each). The CDR3 sequence is 16 residues long. Looked up from germline, CDR1 is LGHNA and CDR2 is YNFKEQ. V lost 1 base, J lost 5 bases, and 17 bases lay in between. The CDR3: CASSQGPRGVGETQYF. The CDR3 DNA is TGTGCCAGCAGCCAAGGCCCTAGGGGGGTCGGGGAGACCCAGTACTTC.

This chain uses TRBV5-1 with TRBJ2-1, with 11 bases lining up with TRBD2. Germline-derived CDR1 and CDR2 are SGHRS and YFSETQ. This CDR3 contains 20 residues. Unmatched junction bases numbered 12, after V lost 1 base and J lost 0 bases. CDR3 loop: CASSLLLAGGNPSSYNEQFF. The CDR3 coding sequence is TGCGCCAGCAGCTTGCTCCTAGCGGGAGGCAACCCCAGCTCCTACAATGAGCAGTTCTTC.

V usage is TRBV6-5 and J usage is TRBJ1-2; 8 bases map to TRBD1. CDR3 size: 14 residues. Per the germline V gene, CDR1 is MNHEY and CDR2 is SVGAGI. J gave up 5 bases and V 6 bases, and 8 bases lay outside the gene matches. As DNA, the CDR3 is TGTGCCAGCAGGCTAGGACAGGGAAAATATGGCTACACCTTC. As protein: CASRLGQGKYGYTF.

The chain recombines TRBV30 with TRBJ2-7; 11 bases match TRBD1. The CDR3 extends over 14 amino acids. Germline CDR1 is GTSNPN and CDR2 is SVGIG (reference sequence). J gave up 2 bases and V 4 bases, and 4 bases lay outside the gene matches. The DNA for the CDR3 is TGTGCCTGGAAGGGACAGGGGGGACCCTACGAGCAGTACTTC. Its translation: CAWKGQGGPYEQYF.